Listed below are T cell receptor beta chains from one sample, sequenced in a study of T cell repertoires and Cas9 in healthy adults. Method: immunoSEQ multiplex PCR; TCRdb's copy keeps in-frame clones and lacks some. The table lists 20,000 to 25,000 clones, less than 95% of them singletons. Sequencing was performed on CD4+ effector T cells (CD127+, CD25-, CD137-, CD154-) from PBMCs; culture status not recorded. All receptors derive from a human donor in good health. The CDR3 runs from the conserved cysteine through the conserved F or W. D genes are given only for firm matches. Clone size is stated in some rows and not others, as once, few, many or a class when expanded.

>TRBJ1-1|NA|TRBV29-1|NA
CSVADSGEAFF
TGCAGCGTTGCGGACAGTGGTGAAGCTTTCTTT
>TRBJ1-2|TRBD1|TRBV7-2|NA
CASSIEQGVNYGYTF
TGTGCCAGCAGCATCGAACAGGGGGTTAACTATGGCTACACCTTC
>TRBJ1-1|NA|TRBV9|NA
CASSVASQGTEAFF
TGTGCCAGCAGCGTAGCTTCGCAGGGCACTGAAGCTTTCTTT
>TRBJ1-2|NA|TRBV6-6|NA
CASRNTANYGYTF
TGTGCCAGCAGAAACACAGCGAACTATGGCTACACCTTC
>TRBJ1-4|TRBD1|TRBV5-1|NA
CASSSGTGGTSNEKLFF
TGCGCCAGCAGCTCTGGGACAGGGGGTACTTCTAATGAAAAACTGTTTTTT
>TRBJ1-3|TRBD1|TRBV10-3|NA
CAIRGGSSGNTIYF
TGTGCCATCAGAGGGGGCAGCTCTGGAAACACCATATATTTT
>TRBJ1-5|NA|TRBV2|once
CASRETGEEYQPQHF
TGTGCCAGCAGGGAGACAGGAGAGGAGTATCAGCCCCAGCATTTT
>TRBJ1-6|NA|TRBV21-1|NA
CASSPTGVNNSPLHF
TGTGCCAGCAGCCCGACAGGGGTCAATAATTCACCCCTCCACTTT
>TRBJ2-2|NA|TRBV9|NA
CASSQQGNLNTGELFF
TGTGCCAGCAGTCAACAGGGCAACCTGAACACCGGGGAGCTGTTTTTT
>TRBJ1-2|TRBD1|TRBV6-5|NA
CASSGQGRRGYGYTF
TGTGCCAGCAGTGGACAGGGACGTCGCGGCTATGGCTACACCTTC
>TRBJ1-1|NA|TRBV29-1|once
CSVEIGAQAFF
TGCAGCGTTGAGATCGGGGCCCAGGCTTTCTTT
>TRBJ2-3|TRBD1|TRBV30|NA
CAWRGRQGAQYF
TGTGCCTGGAGAGGTAGACAGGGTGCGCAGTATTTT
>TRBJ2-3|NA|TRBV7-3|NA
CASSWGTDTQYF
TGTGCCAGCAGCTGGGGCACAGATACGCAGTATTTT
>TRBJ2-3|TRBD1|TRBV15|NA
CATSSGTGKETAITDTQYF
TGTGCCACCAGCAGCGGGACAGGGAAAGAGACGGCGATCACAGATACGCAGTATTTT
>TRBJ1-5|NA|TRBV7-2|once
CASSLVTAGQPQHF
TGTGCCAGCAGCTTAGTAACGGCTGGTCAGCCCCAGCATTTT
>TRBJ2-7|NA|TRBV18|NA
CASSPQGSGTNGEQYF
TGTGCCAGCTCACCACAAGGTTCCGGGACGAATGGGGAGCAGTACTTC
>TRBJ1-3|NA|TRBV4-3|few
CASSPGPHGISGNTIYF
TGCGCCAGCAGCCCAGGACCCCACGGAATCTCTGGAAACACCATATATTTT
>TRBJ2-5|NA|TRBV7-9|NA
CASSPDLAQYF
TGTGCCAGCAGCCCGGATCTGGCCCAGTACTTC
>TRBJ1-1|NA|TRBV4-1|NA
CASSQGKSRQAVTEAFF
TGCGCCAGCAGCCAAGGCAAGAGTCGACAGGCAGTTACTGAAGCTTTCTTT
>TRBJ2-3|NA|TRBV25-1|once
CASSVTSTDTQYF
TGTGCCAGCAGTGTGACTAGCACAGATACGCAGTATTTT
>TRBJ1-2|NA|TRBV19|once
CASSIGQFYGYTF
TGTGCCAGTAGTATTGGACAGTTCTATGGCTACACCTTC
>TRBJ1-1|TRBD1|TRBV5-1|NA
CASSDLGGARTEAFF
TGCGCCAGCAGCGACTTAGGGGGCGCGAGGACTGAAGCTTTCTTT
>TRBJ2-1|NA|TRBV5-1|NA
CASSLRPQFF
TGCGCCAGCAGCTTAAGACCGCAGTTCTTC
>TRBJ1-2|NA|TRBV5-1|NA
CASSLSRFTYGYTF
TGCGCCAGCAGCTTGAGCAGGTTTACCTATGGCTACACCTTC
>TRBJ2-7|TRBD1|TRBV4-3|NA
CASSQDATGVYEQYF
TGCGCCAGCAGCCAAGATGCCACAGGGGTCTACGAGCAGTACTTC
>TRBJ1-2|NA|TRBV7-9|NA
CASSLVPSRGVGYTF
TGTGCCAGCAGCTTAGTCCCATCAAGAGGGGTTGGCTACACCTTC
>TRBJ2-2|NA|TRBV7-2|NA
CASNWRRNTGELFF
TGTGCCAGCAACTGGCGTCGGAACACCGGGGAGCTGTTTTTT
>TRBJ2-5|NA|TRBV4-3|once
CASSQGTEPFQQYF
TGCGCCAGCAGCCAAGGGACAGAACCTTTTCAGCAGTACTTC
>TRBJ2-4|NA|TRBV19|NA
CASSKSQGVTKNIQYF
TGTGCCAGTAGCAAATCGCAAGGGGTGACCAAAAACATTCAGTACTTC
>TRBJ1-1|TRBD1|TRBV7-2|NA
CASSSRQGTEAFF
TGTGCCAGCAGCTCCCGACAGGGAACTGAAGCTTTCTTT
>TRBJ2-1|TRBD1|TRBV5-6|NA
CASSFAGTGGREEQFF
TGTGCCAGCAGCTTCGCCGGGACAGGGGGCCGGGAGGAGCAGTTCTTC
>TRBJ1-2|TRBD1|TRBV6-1|NA
CASSESTGERHGYTF
TGTGCCAGCAGTGAAAGTACAGGGGAGAGGCATGGCTACACCTTC
>TRBJ1-3|TRBD1|TRBV5-1|NA
CASSFDRAAGNTIYF
TGCGCCAGCAGCTTTGACAGGGCGGCTGGAAACACCATATATTTT
>TRBJ1-2|NA|TRBV5-6|NA
CASSLSVRSYGYTF
TGTGCCAGCAGCTTGAGCGTCAGGTCATATGGCTACACCTTC
>TRBJ2-5|NA|TRBV7-7|NA
CASSLALQGQETQYF
TGTGCCAGCAGCTTAGCCTTGCAGGGCCAAGAGACCCAGTACTTC
>TRBJ2-1|TRBD2|TRBV7-9|NA
CASSLELGGRAFEQFF
TGTGCCAGCAGCTTAGAATTGGGCGGGAGGGCCTTTGAGCAGTTCTTC
>TRBJ1-1|NA|TRBV10-3|NA
CAISETKRDTEAFF
TGTGCCATCAGTGAGACTAAAAGGGACACTGAAGCTTTCTTT
>TRBJ2-1|TRBD1|TRBV19|NA
CASSKDRYYYNEQFF
TGTGCCAGTAGTAAGGACAGGTACTACTACAATGAGCAGTTCTTC
>TRBJ1-6|NA|TRBV7-2|few
CASSLGGGNSPLHF
TGTGCCAGCAGCTTAGGGGGGGGGAATTCACCCCTCCACTTT
>TRBJ1-4|NA|TRBV19|NA
CASSHYGIEEKLFF
TGTGCCAGTAGTCATTACGGGATAGAGGAAAAACTGTTTTTT
>TRBJ2-3|TRBD2|TRBV7-2|NA
CASSPKSGGVSSTDTQYF
TGTGCCAGCAGCCCTAAAAGCGGGGGGGTTTCTAGCACAGATACGCAGTATTTT
>TRBJ2-1|TRBD2|TRBV28|NA
CASSLSGAHGNEQFF
TGTGCCAGCAGTTTAAGCGGGGCGCATGGTAATGAGCAGTTCTTC
>TRBJ2-3|NA|TRBV10-3|once
CAISAARAGDTDTQYF
TGTGCCATCAGTGCAGCACGGGCGGGTGACACAGATACGCAGTATTTT
>TRBJ1-1|NA|TRBV6-5|NA
CASRLTAPMNTEAFF
TGTGCCAGCAGGTTGACAGCTCCCATGAACACTGAAGCTTTCTTT
>TRBJ1-1|TRBD1|TRBV6-5|NA
CASSEGQRTGGAFF
TGTGCCAGCAGTGAAGGTCAAAGGACAGGGGGAGCTTTCTTT
>TRBJ1-4|TRBD1|TRBV5-1|NA
CASSWTGTGDEKLFF
TGCGCCAGCAGCTGGACCGGGACAGGGGATGAAAAACTGTTTTTT
>TRBJ2-3|NA|TRBV28|NA
CASSLGMGSSTDTQYF
TGTGCCAGCAGTTTGGGTATGGGTTCTAGCACAGATACGCAGTATTTT
>TRBJ1-5|TRBD1|TRBV27|NA
CASRPRGLPSILPQHF
TGTGCCAGCAGGCCCAGGGGGCTACCCTCAATTCTGCCCCAGCATTTT
>TRBJ2-1|NA|TRBV5-1|NA
CASGPYNEQFF
TGCGCCAGTGGACCCTACAATGAGCAGTTCTTC
>TRBJ1-4|TRBD1|TRBV6-1|NA
CAIQKILGQMELFF
TGTGCCATCCAAAAAATCTTGGGACAGATGGAACTGTTTTTT
>TRBJ2-1|NA|TRBV11-2|NA
CASSLVKGAYNEQFF
TGTGCCAGCAGCTTAGTAAAGGGGGCCTACAATGAGCAGTTCTTC
>TRBJ2-1|NA|TRBV19|NA
CASSSQGGSYNEQFF
TGTGCCAGTAGTAGTCAGGGGGGGTCCTACAATGAGCAGTTCTTC
>TRBJ1-1|TRBD1|TRBV28|NA
CASPLTGGRAEAFF
TGTGCCAGCCCTTTGACAGGGGGCCGGGCTGAAGCTTTCTTT
>TRBJ2-1|NA|TRBV7-2|NA
CASSLGLAGVVSYNEQFF
TGTGCCAGCAGCTTAGGGTTGGCAGGGGTGGTTTCCTACAATGAGCAGTTCTTC
>TRBJ1-2|NA|TRBV6-6|NA
CASSNTGVFGYTF
TGTGCCAGCAGTAATACGGGGGTCTTTGGCTACACCTTC
>TRBJ1-2|TRBD1|TRBV25-1|NA
CASSPRTGDLSNYGYTF
TGTGCCAGCAGCCCCCGGACAGGGGACCTTTCTAACTATGGCTACACCTTC
>TRBJ1-3|TRBD1|TRBV27|NA
CASSSYRGNGNTIYF
TGTGCCAGCAGTTCTTACAGGGGCAACGGAAACACCATATATTTT